This TCR beta chain was identified in a study of cytomegalovirus exposure and HLA in healthy donors. Details on this clone: Its antigen is unknown.

Method: immunoSEQ multiplex PCR; TCRdb's copy keeps in-frame clones and lacks some. The sample contains about 140,000 clones, around 86% of which appear only once. Germline V gene data show CDR1 as SGHRS and CDR2 as YFSETQ. Trimming left V 4 bases short and J 1 base short, with 11 bases between. CDR3 length: 14 residues. Donors came from a validation cohort of approximately 110 subjects, distinct from the first 666-subject cohort. Study observations and caveats: The classifier, whose performance was assessed in both the original and validation cohorts, reportedly diagnosed cytomegalovirus status with high specificity and sensitivity. The authors listed 180 or so TCR beta chains as cytomegalovirus-associated. Among the CMV-associated chains, three were confirmed in vitro as specific for CMV antigens.

The specimen was PBMCs. The TCR comes from a man aged 18 to 29 in good health and CMV-seropositive. The rearrangement uses TRBV5-1 and TRBJ1-1; TRBD1 is a possible D gene (5 bases). CDR3 protein: CASSPGGENTEAFF. Written as DNA, the CDR3 is TGCGCCAGCAGCCCGGGAGGGGAGAACACTGAAGCTTTCTTT.